The source of this TCR beta chain is a study of blood T cell repertoires in COVID-19. Study at large: Acute and convalescent COVID-19 specimens originated in the United States, Italy and Spain.

In the original workflow: The authors estimated nucleated cell counts from reference gene primer amplification. Clones were sequenced by immunoSEQ multiplex PCR, and TCRdb holds only the in-frame ones, with some missing. From that table come the V and J calls and clone size; the DNA was used to work out D and trimming. Of 150,000 or so clones listed, over 90% were seen once; the top ten hold roughly 2.1%. Germline CDR1 SGHTA, CDR2 FQGTGA. This CDR3 has 15 residues. The V end was cut by 2 bases, the J end by 4 bases, with 13 bases between. Enrollment of patients from Seattle took place during active infection, with longitudinal follow-up. This clone was counted once.

This receptor was identified in a woman in her sixties with COVID-19, enrolled during active disease. Sequencing input: peripheral blood. The chain combines TRBV7-3 with TRBJ2-3; no reliable D call. This chain's CDR3 is CASSLSSSNPDTQYF. Here the CDR3 DNA reads TGTGCCAGCAGCTTATCTTCTAGTAACCCAGATACGCAGTATTTT.